The 20 T cell receptor beta chains reported below all come from one sample, sequenced in a study of cytomegalovirus exposure and HLA in healthy donors. The assay was immunoSEQ multiplex PCR, and TCRdb's table has in-frame clones only and misses some. The table lists 100,000 to 150,000 clones, 75% to 90% of them singletons. Specimen: PBMCs. All receptors come from a woman between 18 and 29 years old in good health and CMV-seronegative.

The chain combines TRBV10-3 with TRBJ2-2, with 9 nucleotides matching TRBD1. Losses at the gene ends were 6 bases for V and 1 base for J; bases not matched to a gene: 6. From germline, CDR1 is ENHRY and CDR2 SYGVKD. The CDR3 sequence is 16 residues long. The CDR3 DNA reads TGTGCCATCAGGACGGGACAGGGTCAGAACACCGGGGAGCTGTTTTTT. The encoded protein is CAIRTGQGQNTGELFF.

The V gene is TRBV28, the J gene TRBJ1-2, with 10 bases fitting TRBD1. J was trimmed by 2 bases and V by 5 bases; bases with no gene match: 17. Germline CDR1 is MDHEN and CDR2 is SYDVKM. The CDR3 runs 19 residues. The DNA for the CDR3 is TGTGCCAGCAGTCAGACTTGGGGGGACAGGGGTCGAGTGAACTATGGCTACACCTTC. Its protein product is CASSQTWGDRGRVNYGYTF.

V is TRBV19 and J is TRBJ1-1; 9 bases align to TRBD1. CDR3 size: 14 residues. The trim removed 5 bases at V and 3 bases at J, leaving 4 bases unmatched. Germline loops: CDR1 LNHDA, CDR2 SQIVND (reference sequence). The CDR3 region has the DNA TGTGCCAGTAGTTTGACAGGGGGGGACACTGAAGCTTTCTTT. Encoded protein: CASSLTGGDTEAFF. The variable domain in full, completed from reference TRBV19 and TRBJ1-1, reads DGGITQSPKYLFRKEGQNVTLSCEQNLNHDAMYWYRQDPGQGLRLIYYSQIVNDFQKGDIAEGYSVSREKKESFPLTVTSAQKNPTAFYLCASSLTGGDTEAFFGQGTRLTVV.

The genes are TRBV2 and TRBJ2-4; the D is unclear. The length of the CDR3 is 18 residues. The germline V and J ends were trimmed by 2 bases and 3 bases, with 20 bases remaining between them. CDR1 is SNHLY and CDR2 is FYNNEI in the germline V gene. Here the CDR3 reads CASSENPTFSSLKNIQYF. The CDR3 DNA sequence: TGTGCCAGCAGTGAAAATCCGACATTCAGCAGCCTCAAAAACATTCAGTACTTC. Full variable domain (missing parts from reference TRBV2 and TRBJ2-4): EPEVTQTPSHQVTQMGQEVILRCVPISNHLYFYWYRQILGQKVEFLVSFYNNEISEKSEIFDDQFSVERPDGSNFTLKIRSTKLEDSAMYFCASSENPTFSSLKNIQYFGAGTRLSVL.

This sequence joins TRBV11-3 and TRBJ2-1; D uncertain. CDR1 is SGHNT and CDR2 is YENEEA in the germline V gene. V was trimmed by 0 bases and J by 6 bases, leaving 9 bases between them. This CDR3 has 14 amino acids. As DNA, the CDR3 is TGTGCCAGCAGCTTAGAGCCAGTTCCCAATGAGCAGTTCTTC. It translates to CASSLEPVPNEQFF.

The chain carries TRBV28 and TRBJ2-7, with a possible D match to TRBD2 (5 bases). Germline loops: CDR1 MDHEN, CDR2 SYDVKM. The V gene lost 5 bases and the J gene lost 7 bases, with 9 bases spanning the gap. The length of the CDR3 is 11 residues. The CDR3 DNA is TGTGCCAGCAGTCAGACGGGGGAGCAGTACTTC. Its protein product is CASSQTGEQYF.

This chain joins TRBV5-1 and TRBJ1-2, with D unresolved. Germline lookup yields CDR1 SGHRS and CDR2 YFSETQ. Trimming shortened V by 0 bases and J by 1 base, and 4 bases separated the two germline ends. This CDR3 has 13 amino acids. The CDR3 loop is CASSLASNYGYTF. The CDR3 DNA reads TGCGCCAGCAGCTTGGCCAGTAACTATGGCTACACCTTC. The complete variable domain, with remaining parts taken from reference TRBV5-1 and TRBJ1-2, reads KAGVTQTPRYLIKTRGQQVTLSCSPISGHRSVSWYQQTPGQGLQFLFEYFSETQRNKGNFPGRFSGRQFSNSRSEMNVSTLELGDSALYLCASSLASNYGYTFGSGTRLTVV.

The genes are TRBV18 and TRBJ1-2; D remains unclear. The CDR3 consists of 15 residues. Looked up from germline, CDR1 is KGHSH and CDR2 is LQKENI. V gave up 5 bases and J gave up 4 bases, with 17 bases separating them. The CDR3 nucleotides are TGTGCCAGCTCAGGCCCCGCGGAGGGTAGCTATGGCTACACCTTC. Amino acid sequence: CASSGPAEGSYGYTF.

This clone is a singleton in its sample. CDR3 loop: CASSFYTGGDHEQYF. The CDR3 region has the DNA TGTGCCAGCAGCTTTTATACAGGGGGGGACCACGAGCAGTACTTC. This sequence joins TRBV7-9 and TRBJ2-7; D might be TRBD1 (8 bases). The CDR3 is 15 amino acids. Germline V gene data show CDR1 as SEHNR and CDR2 as FQNEAQ (reference sequence). Trimming cost V 3 bases and J 5 bases, with 17 bases left between them.

The chain has TRBV29-1 and TRBJ2-1; 12 nucleotides line up with TRBD2. Germline values: CDR1 SQVTM, CDR2 ANQGSEA. The length of the CDR3 is 15 residues. J lost 9 bases, V lost 4 bases, and 10 bases had no gene match. CDR3 region: CSVVGLAGGPGEQFF. CDR3 nucleotide sequence: TGCAGCGTTGTAGGGCTAGCGGGAGGGCCGGGTGAGCAGTTCTTC.

The chain couples TRBV4-1 to TRBJ2-3; 8 positions match TRBD2. V gave up 1 base and J gave up 3 bases; unmatched junction bases: 9. Germline-derived CDR1 and CDR2 are MGHRA and YSYEKL. The CDR3 is made up of 17 amino acids. The CDR3 nucleotides are TGCGCCAGCAGCCAAGGAGGAGGGCGGGAGGTGACAGATACGCAGTATTTT. Translated, it gives CASSQGGGREVTDTQYF.

The chain combines TRBV7-9 with TRBJ1-1, with D unclear. The CDR3 is 13 residues long. Germline lookup yields CDR1 SEHNR and CDR2 FQNEAQ (reference sequence). The V gene lost 0 bases and the J gene lost 1 base, with 3 bases spanning the gap. The CDR3 sequence: CASSLAANTEAFF. In DNA form, the CDR3 reads TGTGCCAGCAGCTTAGCGGCGAACACTGAAGCTTTCTTT. Full variable domain (outside the CDR3, taken from reference TRBV7-9 and TRBJ1-1): DTGVSQNPRHKITKRGQNVTFRCDPISEHNRLYWYRQTLGQGPEFLTYFQNEAQLEKSRLLSDRFSAERPKGSFSTLEIQRTEQGDSAMYLCASSLAANTEAFFGQGTRLTVV.

The chain uses TRBV15 and TRBJ1-1, with 9 bases lining up with TRBD1. The CDR3 sequence is 13 residues long. V trimming: 3 bases; J trimming: 7 bases; junction bases outside the gene matches: 3. Germline lookup yields CDR1 LNHNV and CDR2 YYDKDF (reference sequence). CDR3 region: CATSSGTGNEAFF. Written as DNA, the CDR3 is TGTGCCACCAGCAGCGGGACAGGGAATGAAGCTTTCTTT.

This rearrangement joins TRBV28 to TRBJ2-7; no reliable D call. The CDR3 consists of 14 residues. Germline values: CDR1 MDHEN, CDR2 SYDVKM. Trimming took 8 bases from V and 2 from J, leaving 16 bases between them. CDR3 DNA: TGTGCCAGCGTAGGCTTGGTCACAGCCTACGAGCAGTACTTC. Protein product: CASVGLVTAYEQYF.

V usage is TRBV27 and J usage is TRBJ1-2; 9 bases map to TRBD1. This CDR3 is built from 15 residues. Germline lookup yields CDR1 MNHEY and CDR2 SMNVEV (reference sequence). V trimming: 3 bases; J trimming: 2 bases; junction bases outside the gene matches: 4. The chain's CDR3 is CASSLTGGINYGYTF. For the CDR3, the DNA is TGTGCCAGCAGTTTGACAGGGGGAATCAACTATGGCTACACCTTC.

The chain couples TRBV4-1 to TRBJ2-7; perhaps TRBD1 as D (5 bases). From germline, CDR1 is MGHRA and CDR2 YSYEKL. The CDR3 contains 14 residues. Trimming stripped 0 bases from V and 5 bases from J, with 11 bases between. The CDR3 reads CASSQEEQGDEQYF. CDR3 bases: TGCGCCAGCAGCCAAGAGGAGCAAGGGGACGAGCAGTACTTC.

V usage is TRBV7-8 and J usage is TRBJ1-2; maybe TRBD1 (5 bases). Germline loops: CDR1 SGHVS, CDR2 FQNEAQ. This CDR3 region has 17 residues. V dropped 5 bases and J dropped 8 bases, with 27 bases sitting between them. The CDR3 sequence: CASSPARVGGESRGYTF. CDR3 nucleotides: TGTGCCAGCAGCCCCGCACGGGTCGGGGGGGAAAGCCGGGGCTACACCTTC. Drawing the rest from reference TRBV7-8 and TRBJ1-2, the complete variable domain is GAGVSQSPRYKVAKRGQDVALRCDPISGHVSLFWYQQALGQGPEFLTYFQNEAQLDKSGLPSDRFFAERPEGSVSTLKIQRTQQEDSAVYLCASSPARVGGESRGYTFGSGTRLTVV.

The V and J genes are TRBV5-4 and TRBJ2-7, with 10 bases matching TRBD2. Per the germline V gene, CDR1 is SGHNT and CDR2 is YYREEE (reference sequence). The CDR3 is made up of 15 amino acids. Trimming removed 0 bases from V and 2 bases from J; junction bases left unmatched: 2. Here the CDR3 DNA reads TGTGCCAGCAGCTTGGCTAGCGGGAGAGCCTACGAGCAGTACTTC. The encoded protein is CASSLASGRAYEQYF.

The chain joins TRBV7-2 to TRBJ2-7; perhaps TRBD1 as D (5 bases). Germline V gene sequence: CDR1 SGHTA, CDR2 FQGNSA. This CDR3 contains 13 residues. Trimming removed 2 bases at V and 7 bases at J, with 12 bases between. The CDR3 reads CASSLWGPGEQYF. The CDR3 DNA is TGTGCCAGCAGCTTATGGGGCCCGGGTGAGCAGTACTTC.

The chain couples TRBV28 to TRBJ1-1; a weak D match, TRBD1 (5 bases). The CDR3 loop spans 15 amino acids. V dropped 6 bases and J dropped 0 bases, with 14 bases sitting between them. Germline CDR1 MDHEN, CDR2 SYDVKM. The CDR3 DNA reads as TGTGCCAGCAGCAACGACAGAAGTATGAACACTGAAGCTTTCTTT. Amino acids: CASSNDRSMNTEAFF. Looking up the rest from reference TRBV28 and TRBJ1-1 gives the full variable domain: DVKVTQSSRYLVKRTGEKVFLECVQDMDHENMFWYRQDPGLGLRLIYFSYDVKMKEKGDIPEGYSVSREKKERFSLILESASTNQTSMYLCASSNDRSMNTEAFFGQGTRLTVV.